The present entry profiles one T cell receptor beta chain with its context. The specificity of this receptor is unknown. The record has no base qualities; no much larger clone is one base away. Peripheral blood CD8+ and CD4+ T cells from healthy donors, Susac syndrome patients and multiple sclerosis patients were profiled by high-throughput TCR beta sequencing. The healthy donors served as controls matched for age and sex. Bulk CD8+ and CD4+ T cells were purified magnetically by negative isolation, whereas CD8+ TEMRA cells were enriched by FACS. Blood was drawn into EDTA tubes, processed within 24 hours, and PBMCs were isolated by density gradient centrifugation. PBMCs intended for TCR sequencing were cryopreserved in liquid nitrogen and were subsequently thawed in a 37 degrees C water bath. Purity of sorted or isolated CD4+, CD8+ and CD8+ TEMRA cells was at least 90%. This specimen belongs to a study of CD8 T cells in Susac syndrome (dated by TCRdb to about 2019). Broadly, across the study: The study used repertoire sequencing to test whether antigen drove CD8+ T cell activation and differentiation in Susac syndrome.

RNA was extracted using the RNeasy kit, and roughly 0.5 to 1 ug of the RNA was reverse transcribed with random hexamers. TCR beta CDR3 regions were amplified with the immunoSEQ multiplex PCR assay covering 54 Vbeta and 13 Jbeta segments. To correct PCR amplification bias, a synthetic template baseline was used for both primer optimization and computational correction. From the authors' description of their analysis: Reads were annotated to V, D and J genes according to IMGT and were analyzed with immunoSEQ Analyzer, with only productive sequences retained. Clonality was computed as one minus Shannon entropy normalized by log2 of the number of productive unique sequences. Public and private clones were assessed among the 100 most prevalent clones of each patient and control. Susac-specific clones were defined as absent from healthy and MS cohorts, around 980 published viral clones and other ImmuneACCESS disease sequences. Starting from the raw public reads, TCRdb applied fastp trimming at Q25, assembled clones with MiXCR and retained in-frame beta chains. Identical CDR3 protein sequences are pooled into one entry, listed with their most common genes and DNA. The V and J calls were not made by the authors but by TCRdb's processing. The table for this sample lists just under 150,000 distinct CDR3 sequences; approximately 93% of them were counted only once. The leading ten clones occupy over 0.07% of the sample.

What the work shows at the level of the full study, not this receptor alone: The TCR sequencing and HLA analysis was acknowledged to have included a relatively small number of individuals.

The receptor was derived from a human donor in good health. The sample was CD4+ T cells from PBMCs.

In nucleotides, the sequence is TGTGCCAGCTCACCACGGCCGAGAACCATGAACACTGAAGCTTTCTTT. It translates as CASSPRPRTMNTEAFF. The sequence links TRBV18 to TRBJ1-1, with the D gene uncertain. V sheds 1 base and J sheds 0 bases, leaving 12 bases between their ends. For CDR1 and CDR2, the germline V gene lists KGHSH and LQKENI. The CDR3 sequence holds 16 residues, the cysteine and phenylalanine included. CDR3 DNA is the only sequence kept; it has 48 bases, read in frame from the first base.